This T cell receptor beta chain was found in a study of shared clonotypes between healthy human individuals. Study as a whole: The plates for each donor numbered three CD4 naive, three CD4 memory, two CD8 naive and one CD8 memory. Whole-study results and caveats: Donor clonotype sharing was expected to depend on sequencing depth.

V dropped 0 bases and J dropped 3 bases, with 0 bases sitting between them. The CDR3 consists of 11 residues. Germline CDR1 SGHDT, CDR2 YYEEEE. TCRdb's table, derived via immunoSEQ multiplex PCR, lists solely in-frame clones and lacks some. Of more than 400,000 clones listed, 95% to 97% were seen once; the top ten hold 0.06%. Concerning this clone: The target antigen is unknown. This may come from a read error, since a much larger clone is one base off.

V is TRBV5-6 and J is TRBJ2-5; no definite D call. The TCR comes from a woman in her thirties in good health. Sequenced material: naive CD4+ T cells sorted from blood. Subset meaning: CD45RA+ positively selected. In DNA, the CDR3 is TGTGCCAGCAGCTTGGAAGAGACCCAGTACTTC. Translation: CASSLEETQYF.